A selection of T cell receptor beta chains follows, all from one sample in a study of shared clonotypes between healthy human individuals. Some clones are missing from TCRdb's copy, which holds only in-frame ones; the method was immunoSEQ multiplex PCR. Of 2 million to 3 million clones listed, 80% to 95% are singletons. Sequencing was carried out using naive CD4+ T cells from PBMCs. These receptors originate from a man between 18 and 35 years old in good health. Some clones in this sample may be carry-over from other donors' samples. CDR3s include the opening cysteine and the closing phenylalanine or tryptophan. The order of the fields is D gene, J gene, clone size, V gene, CDR3 DNA, CDR3 protein. The D gene is left open where the match is weak. Clone size, where shown, is once, few, many, or a class for clones that have expanded.

TRBD1	TRBJ2-5	NA	TRBV7-2	TGTGCCAGCAGCGCGGACAGGGGGGAGACCCAGTACTTC	CASSADRGETQYF
NA	TRBJ2-2	NA	TRBV5-1	TGCGCCAGCAGCTTGGTTGCAGGCGGGGAGCTGTTTTTT	CASSLVAGGELFF
TRBD2	TRBJ2-7	NA	TRBV25-1	TGTGCCAGCACTAGCGGAGGCTACGAGCAGTACTTC	CASTSGGYEQYF
NA	TRBJ1-4	NA	TRBV5-1	TGCGCCAGCAGCTCCCGTCCCACCGGGGATGAAAAACTGTTTTTT	CASSSRPTGDEKLFF
TRBD2	TRBJ2-1	NA	TRBV27	TGTGCTACCCTGGGGGGGTTTTACAATGAGCAGTTCTTC	CATLGGFYNEQFF
NA	TRBJ2-3	NA	TRBV5-1	TGCGCCAGCACCCGAGAGACAGCGCCAGATACGCAGTATTTT	CASTRETAPDTQYF
NA	TRBJ1-2	NA	TRBV9	TGTGCCAGCAGCGTAGAGGCGGAAGCCTATGGCTACACCTTC	CASSVEAEAYGYTF
NA	TRBJ1-1	NA	TRBV19	TGTGCCAGTAGTAAAGAGAGGAACTTGAACACTGAAGCTTTCTTT	CASSKERNLNTEAFF
NA	TRBJ2-1	once	TRBV18	TGTGCCAGCTCACCACCTGGGGTAGGCAGGGTCAATGAGCAGTTCTTC	CASSPPGVGRVNEQFF
TRBD2	TRBJ2-2	NA	TRBV5-1	TGCGCCAGCAGCTTGGTGGCTAGCGGGAACACCGGGGAGCTGTTTTTT	CASSLVASGNTGELFF
NA	TRBJ2-2	NA	TRBV25-1	TGTGCCAGCAGTCGGGGTTTGGCCGGGGAGCTGTTTTTT	CASSRGLAGELFF
NA	TRBJ1-3	NA	TRBV7-2	TGTGCCAGCAGCCTAGACAGGTTCTCTGGAAACACCATATATTTT	CASSLDRFSGNTIYF
NA	TRBJ2-2	NA	TRBV7-3	TGTGCCAGCAGCTTAGGACGCAACACCGGGGAGCTGTTTTTT	CASSLGRNTGELFF
TRBD2	TRBJ2-1	NA	TRBV5-1	TGCGCCAGCAGAGACGCTAGCGGGAGTACCCTCAATGAGCAGTTCTTC	CASRDASGSTLNEQFF
TRBD1	TRBJ1-2	NA	TRBV6-1	TGTGCCAGCAGTGAAGTGGGAGGGGGCGATGGCTACACCTTC	CASSEVGGGDGYTF
TRBD2	TRBJ2-7	few	TRBV27	TGTGCCAGCAGGCATCGACTAGCGGGACTCTACGAGCAGTACTTC	CASRHRLAGLYEQYF
TRBD2	TRBJ2-7	NA	TRBV7-9	TGTGCCAGCAGCTTAGCGCGGACTAGCGGGATAAACGAGCAGTACTTC	CASSLARTSGINEQYF
TRBD1	TRBJ2-7	once	TRBV5-1	TGCGCCAGCAGCTTCCCGGGACAGTACGAGCAGTACTTC	CASSFPGQYEQYF
TRBD1	TRBJ1-1	NA	TRBV7-3	TGTGCCAGCAGCTCCACTGGACAGGGAAACACTGAAGCTTTCTTT	CASSSTGQGNTEAFF
NA	TRBJ1-3	NA	TRBV14	TGTGCCAGCAGCCAGGACTTTGGTGGTGGCTCTGGAAACACCATATATTTT	CASSQDFGGGSGNTIYF
TRBD1	TRBJ1-5	NA	TRBV7-9	TGTGCCAGCAGCTTAGAGGGACAGAATCAGCCCCAGCATTTT	CASSLEGQNQPQHF
NA	TRBJ2-5	once	TRBV7-9	TGTGCCAGCAGCTTAGGTTCGGCAGGGGAAGAGACCCAGTACTTC	CASSLGSAGEETQYF
NA	TRBJ2-5	NA	TRBV29-1	TGCAGCGCTGGTTTATGGGGGTCGGGCGAGACCCAGTACTTC	CSAGLWGSGETQYF
NA	TRBJ1-2	NA	TRBV28	TGTGCCAGCAGTCTTAGTCTACCGTGGGGGGCGTTTTACTATGGCTACACCTTC	CASSLSLPWGAFYYGYTF
NA	TRBJ2-7	once	TRBV29-1	TGCAGCGTTGCCCGGCGGCTCATCGGATCCGAGCAGTACTTC	CSVARRLIGSEQYF
TRBD1	TRBJ2-7	NA	TRBV5-1	TGCGCCAGCAGCTTAAGGGGCTCCGGGACAGGGCGCGACGAGCAGTACTTC	CASSLRGSGTGRDEQYF
NA	TRBJ2-3	NA	TRBV29-1	TGCAGCGTTGAAGGTTTTGGGGGCACAGATACGCAGTATTTT	CSVEGFGGTDTQYF
NA	TRBJ2-1	NA	TRBV5-1	TGCGCCAGCAGCTTGGTCGAGGTCTCCAATGAGCAGTTCTTC	CASSLVEVSNEQFF
TRBD1	TRBJ2-2	few	TRBV6-6	TGTGCCAGCAGCGGACAGGGGAGCCTACCCGGGGAGCTGTTTTTT	CASSGQGSLPGELFF
TRBD1	TRBJ1-2	NA	TRBV5-1	TGCGCCAGCAGCCAAGACAGGGGACCCAACTATGGCTACACCTTC	CASSQDRGPNYGYTF
TRBD1	TRBJ2-6	NA	TRBV28	TGTGCCAGCAGCTTAGGGACAGGGGGCACCGGGGCCAACGTCCTGACTTTC	CASSLGTGGTGANVLTF
NA	TRBJ1-5	once	TRBV28	TGTGCCAGCAGCTTAGGGGGGTTCAATCAGCCCCAGCATTTT	CASSLGGFNQPQHF
NA	TRBJ1-5	NA	TRBV27	TGTGCCAGCAGTTTGAGCCGGGCGGATCAGCCCCAGCATTTT	CASSLSRADQPQHF
NA	TRBJ1-3	NA	TRBV30	TGTGCCTGGAGTGTCGCCGGGATAACCTCTGGAAACACCATATATTTT	CAWSVAGITSGNTIYF
NA	TRBJ2-7	NA	TRBV27	TGTGCCAGCAGAAACCCCGGCGCTTCCCTCGGTTACGAGCAGTACTTC	CASRNPGASLGYEQYF
TRBD1	TRBJ2-7	NA	TRBV4-1	TGCGCCAGCAGCCATCGCCCCAGGGGGGACAGGGACTACGAGCAGTACTTC	CASSHRPRGDRDYEQYF
NA	TRBJ1-1	NA	TRBV7-8	TGTGCCAGCAGCTTAGCTTTTACAGGCACTGAAGCTTTCTTT	CASSLAFTGTEAFF
TRBD2	TRBJ2-2	NA	TRBV5-1	TGCGCCAGCAGCTTCCTAGCGGTTACGAACACCGGGGAGCTGTTTTTT	CASSFLAVTNTGELFF
NA	TRBJ2-7	once	TRBV6-1	TGTGCCAGCAGTGAAGCGTCCAGGGGCTACGAGCAGTACTTC	CASSEASRGYEQYF
NA	TRBJ2-3	NA	TRBV28	TGTGCCAGCGCCCTGGGGGGCACAGATACGCAGTATTTT	CASALGGTDTQYF
TRBD2	TRBJ2-1	NA	TRBV4-1	TGCGCCAGCAGCCAAGGTAGGGCTAGCGGACCTTACAATGAGCAGTTCTTC	CASSQGRASGPYNEQFF
NA	TRBJ1-2	NA	TRBV6-1	TGTGCCAGCCAACAGGGATCTGGTCTCTATGGCTACACCTTC	CASQQGSGLYGYTF
TRBD2	TRBJ2-1	NA	TRBV18	TGTGCCAGCTCCCCGTTAGCGGGAGGGGAGAATGAGCAGTTCTTC	CASSPLAGGENEQFF
NA	TRBJ1-1	few	TRBV5-1	TGCGCCAGCAGCTTGGCCGTGGGTATTGGAGCTTTCTTT	CASSLAVGIGAFF
TRBD2	TRBJ2-1	NA	TRBV2	TGTGCCAGCAGTGAAGAACGAGCGGGAGGAGGTGAGCAGTTCTTC	CASSEERAGGGEQFF
NA	TRBJ1-3	NA	TRBV12-5	TGTGCTAGCATTACAGTCCCCAGGGCGCGAGGAAACACCATATATTTT	CASITVPRARGNTIYF